The clone carrying this T cell receptor (beta chain) was counted a few times. Its specificity is unknown. These data come from a study of Ad26.COV2.S vaccination and SARS-CoV-2 variants. Study-wide points: Across vaccine and placebo recipients, the breadth of non-spike TCRs was similar.

Treatment defined: around 19 received Ad26.COV2.S at low or high dose, single or two shots; 5 received placebo; per-sample allocation not given. Each sample was drawn 63 days after the first injection (of vaccine or placebo). TCRdb's table, derived via immunoSEQ multiplex PCR, lists solely in-frame clones and lacks some. The profile shows roughly 500,000 clones, 89% of them singletons. The TCR comes from a person between 18 and 65 years old who received the Ad26.COV2.S COVID-19 vaccine or a placebo. The sample here was peripheral blood, taken in a trial of Ad26.COV2.S vaccine versus placebo.

This CDR3 is CASSKIAARGGYNEQFF. The CDR3 region has the DNA TGTGCCAGTAGCAAAATAGCGGCCAGGGGCGGCTACAATGAGCAGTTCTTC. The chain joins TRBV19 to TRBJ2-1; D might be TRBD1 or TRBD2, each matching 6 bases. Germline V gene sequence: CDR1 LNHDA, CDR2 SQIVND (reference sequence). The CDR3 totals 17 residues. The V end was cut by 6 bases, the J end by 3 bases, with 21 bases between.